A few counts support the clone carrying this T cell receptor beta chain. The antigen remains undetermined. The sample belongs to a study of response to subunit inactivated influenza vaccine. Study-level points and caveats: That few new T cells are recruited by each seasonal influenza vaccination was the authors' suggestion.

In TCRdb, the RT-PCR reads were re-called with MiXCR into one record per CDR3 protein. Seen here are 160,000 or so distinct CDR3 sequences, approximately 11% observed once, and the top ten hold about an eighth. Germline CDR1 MNHEY, CDR2 SMNVEV (reference sequence). The trim removed 5 bases at V and 7 bases at J, leaving 8 bases unmatched. The CDR3 loop spans 15 amino acids. This clonotype originated in a man over 45 who received an inactivated influenza vaccine. This sequence joins TRBV27 and TRBJ1-5; 10 bases align to TRBD1. Sample: non-naive T cells sorted from PBMCs, taken 40 to 50 days after vaccination. CDR3 sequence reads: CASSPRGQGLQPQHF. The CDR3, as DNA: TGTGCCAGCAGTCCCCGGGGACAGGGGCTCCAGCCCCAGCATTTT.